A single sample is the source of the 32 T cell receptor beta chains below, sequenced in a study of identical twins. TCRdb processed the 5' RACE reads anew with MiXCR; each CDR3 protein has one entry. The table has approximately 530,000 distinct CDR3 sequences, approximately 20% seen once; the top ten hold around 0.5%. This sample also appeared in a second study, on yellow fever vaccine responses in identical twins.

Specimen: CD4+ T cells sorted from blood. Source of these receptors: a woman under 30 in good health.

The chain is built from TRBV6-2 or TRBV6-3 and TRBJ2-1; 7 bases agree with TRBD1. The CDR3 has 16 amino acids. Per germline, CDR1 MNHEY and CDR2 SVGEGT. Trimming cost V 7 bases and J 3 bases; bases outside gene matches: 12. The CDR3 DNA follows: TGTGCCAGCATCCAACAGGGGCAGCTGCTCTACAATGAGCAGTTCTTC. It yields the protein CASIQQGQLLYNEQFF.

This clonotype was observed a few times. V gene TRBV6-5 combines with J gene TRBJ1-4; maybe TRBD1 (5 bases). V was shortened by 2 bases and J by 8 bases, with 12 bases between the two germline ends. The CDR3 covers 14 residues. Germline lookup yields CDR1 MNHEY and CDR2 SVGAGI. Here the CDR3 reads CASSYLPGGEKLFF. CDR3 bases: TGTGCCAGCAGTTACCTACCGGGGGGGGAAAAACTGTTTTTT.

This clonotype has ten or more counts. V and J are TRBV3-1 and TRBJ2-3; D might be TRBD1 (5 bases). The V gene's germline CDR1 is LGHDT and CDR2 YNNKEL (reference sequence). V lost 8 bases and J 4 bases, leaving 10 bases between the germline ends. The CDR3 loop spans 12 amino acids. The CDR3 is CASEGAADTQYF. Here the CDR3 DNA reads TGTGCCAGCGAAGGGGCAGCAGATACGCAGTATTTT.

The chain has TRBV9 and TRBJ2-3; 10 nucleotides line up with TRBD2. Germline CDR1 and CDR2: SGDLS and YYNGEE. V trimming: 2 bases; J trimming: 5 bases; junction bases outside the gene matches: 5. The CDR3 is 15 residues long. CDR3 DNA: TGTGCCAGCAGCGTGAGCGGGAGGGAAAGAGATACGCAGTATTTT. This translates into CASSVSGRERDTQYF.

The chain combines TRBV3-1 with TRBJ2-5, with 7 bases that match TRBD1. Germline loops: CDR1 LGHDT, CDR2 YNNKEL (reference sequence). The CDR3 totals 15 residues. Trimming at V came to 5 bases and at J to 2 bases, leaving 8 bases not matched to a gene. CDR3 nucleotides: TGTGCCAGCAGCACAATCCGGGACAGTCAAGAGACCCAGTACTTC. The encoded protein is CASSTIRDSQETQYF.

The chain couples TRBV20-1 to TRBJ1-5; no definite D call. CDR3 size: 13 residues. The germline gives CDR1 DFQATT, CDR2 SNEGSKA (reference sequence). V was trimmed by 7 bases and J by 0 bases, leaving 10 bases between them. The CDR3 sequence: CSVPGNSNQPQHF. CDR3 sequence (DNA): TGCAGTGTTCCCGGAAATAGCAATCAGCCCCAGCATTTT.

As regards this clonotype: This may be a read error: a much more frequent sequence differs by one nucleotide. The rearrangement links TRBV12-3 or TRBV12-4 to TRBJ2-5; no clear D gene. The CDR3 runs 14 residues. The V gene lost 5 bases and the J gene lost 3 bases, with 13 bases spanning the gap. In DNA form, the CDR3 reads TGTGCCAGCAGTCCACATTGGAGCGAAGAGACCCAGTACTTC. It encodes CASSPHWSEETQYF.

This clonotype was observed a few times. The V call is TRBV13, the J call TRBJ1-1; weak D call: TRBD1 (6 bases). Germline V gene lookup returns CDR1 PRHDT and CDR2 FYEKMQ (reference sequence). The CDR3 extends over 14 amino acids. Trimming cost V 5 bases and J 5 bases, with 15 bases left between them. In nucleotides, the CDR3 is TGTGCCAGCAGCCCACAGGGATGGAGGACTGAAGCTTTCTTT. Protein product: CASSPQGWRTEAFF.

This clonotype has only a few counts. The chain joins TRBV7-8 to TRBJ1-1, with D maybe TRBD1 (6 bases). V was shortened by 5 bases and J by 3 bases, with 16 bases between the two germline ends. Germline V gives CDR1 SGHVS, CDR2 FQNEAQ. This CDR3 comprises 15 residues. The CDR3 DNA is TGTGCCAGCAGCATTAAGTGGGGGCTGTACACTGAAGCTTTCTTT. It translates to CASSIKWGLYTEAFF.

This chain joins TRBV5-1 and TRBJ2-5, with 10 bases identical to TRBD2. The CDR3 has 16 amino acids. J was trimmed by 1 base and V by 3 bases; bases with no gene match: 6. Germline V CDR1 and CDR2: SGHRS, YFSETQ. CDR3 nucleotide sequence: TGCGCCAGCAGCTACCATCTAGCGGGGGCCCAAGAGACCCAGTACTTC. This codes for CASSYHLAGAQETQYF.

In its sample, this clonotype was seen a few times. The chain is built from TRBV18 and TRBJ2-1; 12 nucleotides match TRBD2. The CDR3 sequence is 17 residues long. Per the germline V gene, CDR1 is KGHSH and CDR2 is LQKENI. Trimming cost V 5 bases and J 4 bases; bases outside gene matches: 9. The chain's CDR3 is CASSMTSGSLTYNEQFF. DNA for the CDR3: TGTGCCAGCTCAATGACTAGCGGGAGCCTTACGTACAATGAGCAGTTCTTC.

The V call is TRBV6-5, the J call TRBJ2-3; 11 bases are shared with TRBD2. After removal of 2 bases from V and 4 bases from J, the junction contained 8 bases not matched to a gene. CDR3 length: 17 residues. Germline-derived CDR1 and CDR2 are MNHEY and SVGAGI. CDR3 region: CASSYPTSGSVSDTQYF. The CDR3 DNA follows: TGTGCCAGCAGTTACCCTACTAGCGGGAGTGTCTCAGATACGCAGTATTTT.

The chain joins TRBV12-5 to TRBJ2-1; D unresolved. The CDR3 covers 17 residues. V shed 4 bases and J shed 5 bases, with 21 bases lying between them. CDR1 is LGHNT and CDR2 is FRNRAP in the germline V gene. Here the CDR3 reads CASGSAYVKVHNNEQFF. The CDR3 DNA follows: TGTGCTAGTGGTTCGGCCTACGTCAAGGTGCACAACAATGAGCAGTTCTTC.

The rearrangement uses TRBV2 and TRBJ2-1; D not certain. Germline V gene lookup returns CDR1 SNHLY and CDR2 FYNNEI. This CDR3 contains 13 residues. The V and J ends lost 1 base and 5 bases respectively, with 6 bases between them. CDR3 in amino acids: CASSEVHNNEQFF. CDR3 DNA: TGTGCCAGCAGTGAAGTACACAACAATGAGCAGTTCTTC. Using reference TRBV2 and TRBJ2-1 for the parts outside the CDR3, the full variable domain is EPEVTQTPSHQVTQMGQEVILRCVPISNHLYFYWYRQILGQKVEFLVSFYNNEISEKSEIFDDQFSVERPDGSNFTLKIRSTKLEDSAMYFCASSEVHNNEQFFGPGTRLTVL.

The CDR3 here is CSARYPATNEKLFF. In DNA, the CDR3 is TGCAGTGCTAGATACCCAGCAACTAATGAAAAACTGTTTTTT. This rearrangement joins TRBV20-1 to TRBJ1-4; D is ambiguous. Germline loops: CDR1 DFQATT, CDR2 SNEGSKA (reference sequence). The CDR3 totals 14 residues. Trimming removed 2 bases from V and 0 bases from J, with 7 bases in between.

The gene calls are TRBV5-1 and TRBJ1-1; D is undetermined. Germline V gene data show CDR1 as SGHRS and CDR2 as YFSETQ. The CDR3 sequence is 13 residues long. The V gene lost 4 bases and the J gene lost 6 bases, with 13 bases spanning the gap. The CDR3 region is CASSPFDKSEAFF. The CDR3 DNA follows: TGCGCCAGCAGCCCTTTCGACAAGTCTGAAGCTTTCTTT.

The chain is built from TRBV2 and TRBJ2-2, with TRBD2 identical over 9 bases. The J segment lost 5 bases and the V segment lost 7 bases, leaving 5 bases of the junction unmatched. Germline V gene sequence: CDR1 SNHLY, CDR2 FYNNEI. The CDR3 runs 14 residues. The CDR3 region has the DNA TGTGCCAGCACAGCGGGAGGAGGGACCGGGGAGCTGTTTTTT. It is translated as CASTAGGGTGELFF.

The chain uses TRBV10-3 and TRBJ2-2; 7 bases align to TRBD2. The J segment lost 0 bases and the V segment lost 2 bases, leaving 0 bases of the junction unmatched. The CDR3 spans 15 residues. The germline gives CDR1 ENHRY, CDR2 SYGVKD. CDR3 nucleotide sequence: TGTGCCATCAGTGAGGCGGGGGCGAACACCGGGGAGCTGTTTTTT. This gives the protein CAISEAGANTGELFF.

The genes are TRBV3-1 and TRBJ1-2, with 7 bases matching TRBD1. The junction had 3 bases not matched to a gene; V was cut back by 1 base and J by 4 bases. From germline, CDR1 is LGHDT and CDR2 YNNKEL (reference sequence). The CDR3 loop spans 14 amino acids. CDR3 amino acids: CASSQAGQLYGYTF. CDR3 DNA: TGTGCCAGCAGCCAAGCGGGACAGCTCTATGGCTACACCTTC. Variable domain in full (rest from reference TRBV3-1 and TRBJ1-2): DTAVSQTPKYLVTQMGNDKSIKCEQNLGHDTMYWYKQDSKKFLKIMFSYNNKELIINETVPNRFSPKSPDKAHLNLHINSLELGDSAVYFCASSQAGQLYGYTFGSGTRLTVV.

This clonotype was seen only a few times. The genes are TRBV20-1 and TRBJ2-7; TRBD2 might be the D (5 bases). The CDR3 is 12 residues long. Germline values: CDR1 DFQATT, CDR2 SNEGSKA (reference sequence). Trimming took off 3 bases at V and 3 bases at J, with 9 bases between the two ends. The CDR3 spells CSASGGLYEQYV. CDR3 DNA: TGCAGTGCTAGTGGCGGGCTCTACGAGCAGTACGTC.

The rearrangement uses TRBV29-1 and TRBJ2-5; D is undetermined. This CDR3 contains 12 residues. Trimming removed 2 bases at V and 5 bases at J, with 9 bases between. The V gene's germline CDR1 is SQVTM and CDR2 ANQGSEA. DNA for the CDR3: TGCAGCGTTGAACTGATGGGGGAGACCCAGTACTTC. This codes for CSVELMGETQYF.

The chain combines TRBV19 with TRBJ2-2, with unresolved D. CDR1 and CDR2 (germline): LNHDA, SQIVND (reference sequence). The CDR3 runs to 16 residues. V lost 3 bases and J 1 base, leaving 12 bases between the germline ends. CDR3 region: CASSMEAGRNTGELFF. The CDR3 coding sequence is TGTGCCAGTAGTATGGAAGCAGGCAGGAACACCGGGGAGCTGTTTTTT.

This clonotype showed up just a few times. The chain is built from TRBV6-7 and TRBJ2-7, with unresolved D. TRBV6-7 qualifies as an ORF whose function is uncertain. CDR3 length: 10 residues. The V end lost 3 bases, the J end lost 9 bases, and 6 bases lay between the germline ends. The CDR3 reads CASSYGPQYV. Written as DNA, the CDR3 is TGTGCCAGCAGTTATGGTCCGCAGTACGTC.

The rearrangement links TRBV7-8 to TRBJ2-7, with a tentative D call TRBD2 (7 bases). The germline gives CDR1 SGHVS, CDR2 FQNEAQ. The CDR3 has 15 residues. V was trimmed by 5 bases and J by 4 bases, leaving 18 bases between them. The CDR3 loop is CASSRAPGGPYEQYV. The CDR3 DNA sequence: TGTGCCAGCAGCCGAGCCCCCGGGGGGCCGTACGAGCAGTACGTC.

This clonotype was observed a handful of times. The genes are TRBV29-1 and TRBJ1-2; 9 nucleotides align to TRBD1. This CDR3 comprises 14 residues. V shed 5 bases, J shed 3 bases, and the junction held 7 bases outside the gene matches. Looked up from germline, CDR1 is SQVTM and CDR2 is ANQGSEA. CDR3 DNA sequence: TGCAGCGTTACCGACAGGGGGGCTGACTATGGCTACACCTTC. It encodes CSVTDRGADYGYTF.

This clonotype appeared a few times. J is TRBJ1-2 and V is TRBV7-6; possible D gene TRBD1, 5 bases. The CDR3 has 13 residues. Germline V CDR1 and CDR2: SGHVS, FNYEAQ. V lost 3 bases to trimming and J lost 6 bases, with 11 bases between them. Written as DNA, the CDR3 is TGTGCCAGCAGCTTGCAGGGCTGGCATGGCTACACCTTC. Protein: CASSLQGWHGYTF.

This clonotype came up a few times. The rearrangement uses TRBV6-5 and TRBJ2-1, with 9 bases fitting TRBD1. From germline, CDR1 is MNHEY and CDR2 SVGAGI. The CDR3 consists of 14 residues. The V segment lost 2 bases and the J segment 8 bases; nucleotides outside the gene matches: 4. CDR3 nucleotides: TGTGCCAGCAGTTACACCTGGACAGGGGATGAGCAGTTCTTC. Its translation: CASSYTWTGDEQFF.

The sample holds a few counts of this clonotype. J is TRBJ1-1 and V is TRBV7-6; no definite D call. This CDR3 contains 12 residues. Between the trimmed V and J ends, which lost 6 bases and 8 bases, there was a span of 13 bases. Germline CDR1 and CDR2: SGHVS and FNYEAQ. The CDR3 DNA sequence: TGTGCCAGCAGTGGGCAGCAAGAGGAAGCTTTCTTT. Encoded protein: CASSGQQEEAFF.

This clonotype has just a few counts. This chain joins TRBV10-3 and TRBJ2-3; no definite D call. The V gene's germline CDR1 is ENHRY and CDR2 SYGVKD. Between the trimmed V and J ends, which lost 7 bases and 6 bases, there was a span of 8 bases. This CDR3 has 11 residues. CDR3 loop: CAITEGDTQYF. The DNA of the CDR3 is TGTGCCATCACTGAAGGGGATACGCAGTATTTT.

The rearrangement uses TRBV6-5 and TRBJ1-1; tentatively, D is TRBD1 (5 bases). Germline values: CDR1 MNHEY, CDR2 SVGAGI. Between the trimmed V and J ends, which lost 2 bases and 5 bases, there was a span of 15 bases. This CDR3 spans 15 amino acids. CDR3 in amino acids: CASSYLAGGETEAFF. For the CDR3, the DNA is TGTGCCAGCAGTTACCTGGCCGGAGGGGAGACTGAAGCTTTCTTT.

The V gene is TRBV5-4, the J gene TRBJ1-1; D gene unclear. The V end lost 2 bases, the J end lost 4 bases, and 15 bases lay between the germline ends. Germline values: CDR1 SGHNT, CDR2 YYREEE (reference sequence). The CDR3 has 15 amino acids. In DNA form, the CDR3 reads TGTGCCAGCAGCTTTCAGGATAGGTTGGGCACTGAAGCTTTCTTT. It is translated as CASSFQDRLGTEAFF.

V and J are TRBV3-1 and TRBJ2-1; 9 bases match TRBD2. Trimming took 6 bases from V and 0 from J; bases not matched to a gene: 3. Per germline, CDR1 LGHDT and CDR2 YNNKEL (reference sequence). The CDR3 is made up of 15 amino acids. CDR3 nucleotide sequence: TGTGCCAGCAGACCGCGGGGGGGCTCCTACAATGAGCAGTTCTTC. Its translation is CASRPRGGSYNEQFF.